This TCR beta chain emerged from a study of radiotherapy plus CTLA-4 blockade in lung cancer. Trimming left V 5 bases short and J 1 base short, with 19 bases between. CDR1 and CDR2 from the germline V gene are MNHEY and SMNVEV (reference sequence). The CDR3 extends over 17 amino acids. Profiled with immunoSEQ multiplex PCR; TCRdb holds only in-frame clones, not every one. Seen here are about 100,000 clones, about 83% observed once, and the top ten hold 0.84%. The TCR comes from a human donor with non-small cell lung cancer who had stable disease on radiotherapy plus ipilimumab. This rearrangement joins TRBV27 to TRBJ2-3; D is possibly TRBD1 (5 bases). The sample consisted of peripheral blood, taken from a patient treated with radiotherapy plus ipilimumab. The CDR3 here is CASSPRGQGLRTDTQYF. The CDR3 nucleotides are TGTGCCAGCAGTCCACGCGGTCAGGGCTTGCGCACAGATACGCAGTATTTT.